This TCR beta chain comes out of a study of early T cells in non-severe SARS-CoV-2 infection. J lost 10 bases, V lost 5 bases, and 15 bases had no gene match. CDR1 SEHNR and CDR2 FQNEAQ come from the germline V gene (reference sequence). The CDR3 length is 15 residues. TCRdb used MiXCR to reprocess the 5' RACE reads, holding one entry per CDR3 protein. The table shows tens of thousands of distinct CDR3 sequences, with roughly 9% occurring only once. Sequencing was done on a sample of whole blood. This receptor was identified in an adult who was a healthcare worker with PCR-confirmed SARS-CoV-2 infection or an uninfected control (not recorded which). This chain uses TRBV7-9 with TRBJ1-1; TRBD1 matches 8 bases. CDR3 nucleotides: TGTGCCAGCAGCCCCCCGGGACAGGTTTTAATCGGAGCTTTCTTT. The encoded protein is CASSPPGQVLIGAFF.